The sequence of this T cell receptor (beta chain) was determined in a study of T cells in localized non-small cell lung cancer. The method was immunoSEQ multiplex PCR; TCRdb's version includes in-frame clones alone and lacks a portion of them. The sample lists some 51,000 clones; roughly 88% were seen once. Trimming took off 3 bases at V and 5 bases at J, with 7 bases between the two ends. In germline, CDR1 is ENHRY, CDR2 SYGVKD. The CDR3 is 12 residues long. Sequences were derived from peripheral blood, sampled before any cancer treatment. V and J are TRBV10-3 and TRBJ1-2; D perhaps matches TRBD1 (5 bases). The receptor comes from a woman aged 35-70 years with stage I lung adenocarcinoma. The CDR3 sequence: CAISDPGYGYTF. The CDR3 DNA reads TGTGCCATCAGTGACCCAGGGTATGGCTACACCTTC.